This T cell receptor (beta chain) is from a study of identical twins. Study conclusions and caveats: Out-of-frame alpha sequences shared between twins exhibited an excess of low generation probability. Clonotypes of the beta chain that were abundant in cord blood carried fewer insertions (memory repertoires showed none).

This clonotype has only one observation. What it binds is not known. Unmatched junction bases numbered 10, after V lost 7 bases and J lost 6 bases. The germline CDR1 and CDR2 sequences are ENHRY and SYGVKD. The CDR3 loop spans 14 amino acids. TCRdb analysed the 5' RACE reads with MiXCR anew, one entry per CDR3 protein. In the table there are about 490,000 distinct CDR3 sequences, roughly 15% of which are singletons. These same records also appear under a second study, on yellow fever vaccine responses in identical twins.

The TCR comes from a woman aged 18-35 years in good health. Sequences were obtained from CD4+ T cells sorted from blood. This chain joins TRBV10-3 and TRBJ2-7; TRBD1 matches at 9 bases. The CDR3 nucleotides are TGTGCCATCACTCCGGGCACAGGGGGCTCCGAGCAGTACTTC. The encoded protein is CAITPGTGGSEQYF.